The sequence of this T cell receptor beta chain was determined in a study of shared clonotypes between healthy human individuals (dated by TCRdb to about 2020). Some background on the complete study: A few men and a couple of women, aged 18 to 49 years, made up the cohort. For each donor, CD4 naive and CD4 memory were each run on three plates, CD8 naive on two plates, and CD8 memory on one plate. Each donor's leukapheresis produced roughly between roughly 0.85 and 9.5 billion PBMCs. Blood TCR repertoires of about 5 healthy adults were deeply sequenced to estimate repertoire size and the extent of clonotype sharing between individuals. Different laboratories and diverse techniques were used to prepare libraries and sequence TCR repertoires, to increase sequencing depth and limit assay-specific biases. General findings and caveats noted by the study authors: Pairwise subsampling led to the expectation that sequencing depth would affect the degree of clonotype sharing among donors. The genetic and exposure-history diversity represented was limited by the small number of donors. Naive subsets generally had larger estimated clonotype richness than memory subsets did. When a handful of donors were compared, the shared fraction of clonotypes was around 5% for naive CD4, roughly 3.3% for naive CD8, 2.3% for memory CD4, and 0.3% to 0.5% for memory CD8. Compared with non-shared clonotypes, clonotypes shared by all four sorted-subset donors had higher generation probabilities. Sampling was restricted to blood, and TCR repertoires in tissues likely differ from the TCR repertoires found in blood. Rarefaction of sorted-subset datasets indicated incomplete sequencing despite the large sequencing depth.

CDR1 LNHNV and CDR2 YYDKDF are derived from the germline V gene (reference sequence). From cysteine to phenylalanine, the CDR3 is 16 amino acids long. The only DNA kept is the CDR3, 48 bases in frame from the first base. CD8 naive samples were obtained by positive selection for CCR7 among CD45RO-negative cells, yielding a CD45RA+CCR7+ population from which TemRA cells were excluded. The donors were healthy, HIV-negative adults who had no recently reported acute infections or vaccinations. All donors were Caucasian adults living in Nashville, Tennessee, USA. Blood was collected by leukapheresis, and PBMCs were isolated by Ficoll-Histopaque density gradient centrifugation and then cryopreserved in liquid nitrogen vapor phase. Purity and quantity of every magnetically sorted T cell population were checked by analytical flow cytometry. From each sorted fraction, genomic DNA was isolated and quantified by UV absorbance on a Nanodrop 2000c.

This clone was seen only once. What this receptor recognizes is not known. No base qualities exist here, and no much larger clone lies one base off it. Using the deep immunoSEQ assay, TCR CDR3 regions were amplified from genomic DNA by multiplex PCR. Extracted genomic DNA from each cell subset was distributed evenly across all wells of several immunoSEQ 96-well plates, and each plate was treated as a replicate. For sorted subsets, 150 to 250 ng genomic DNA, equal to tens of thousands of T cell genomes, was loaded into each replicate PCR. The purified libraries were quantified using a Qubit 3.0 fluorometer, sized with a Bioanalyzer 2100, and then quantified again using the KAPA Library Quantification kit. Each immunoSEQ 96-well plate was sequenced on its own single-read 150-cycle Illumina NextSeq 550 flow cell. Per the authors' processing: Because the immunoSEQ output held only junctional sequences and lacked quality scores, the filtering could not match the filtering applied to full-length reads. Sequences were annotated with PyIR, a Python wrapper for IgBLAST v1.9, using IMGT germline references to assign V/J genes and CDR3. Reads with weak V/J assignments (E-value above 1e-6), missing CDR3, stop codons, out-of-frame junctions, or ambiguous translated residues were removed. A V3J clonotype was defined by an identical inferred V gene, J gene, and CDR3 amino acid sequence. The percentage overlap between two repertoires was calculated by dividing the number of shared unique clonotypes by the size of the smaller repertoire. Repertoire richness was assessed with RTK rarefaction, the Chao1 estimator, and Recon v2.1 estimates of unobserved clonotypes. Generation probabilities were computed with OLGA for all TCRbeta clonotypes obtained by the gDNA method from several donors. In TCRdb, the immuneACCESS table is reduced to in-frame sequences with V and J assigned. These tables do not hold every clone; where another copy was compared, an unresolved V gene accounts for under half, and the others remain unexplained. V and J calls and clone size come straight from that table; D and trimming were deduced from the DNA. For this sample the table gives around 2,000,000 clones, of which about 93% were detected only once. Around 1.7% of the sample lies in the top ten.

This clonotype originated in a man between 18 and 29 years old in good health. Some clones in this sample may be carry-over from other donors' samples. Material: naive CD8+ T cells from PBMCs. What this sample's cell subset or site label stands for: CD45RA+CCR7+. The chain is encoded by TRBV15 joined to TRBJ2-7, and TRBD2 aligns with 9 junction nucleotides. At the DNA level, the sequence is TGTGCATCCTCGGACCGGCCTGGGCTAGCGGGACACGAGCAGTACTTC. This gives the protein CASSDRPGLAGHEQYF.